One sample yielded the 18 T cell receptor beta chains listed below, sequenced in a study of cytotoxic CD8 clonotypes in ibrutinib-treated CLL. Sequencing used immunoSEQ multiplex PCR; TCRdb keeps in-frame clones, though not all of them. The repertoire has over 200,000 clones, around 70% of them found once; the top ten carry more than 4.5%. The sample was PBMCs, taken after 12 months of ibrutinib treatment. The source is a human donor with chronic lymphocytic leukemia.

The V gene is TRBV4-2, the J gene TRBJ1-2, with 8 bases matching TRBD1. V shed 4 bases and J 6 bases; nucleotides not matched to a gene: 13. The CDR3 totals 16 residues. Germline CDR1 LGHNA, CDR2 YNFKEQ. The CDR3 nucleotides read TGTGCCAGCAGCCTAACAGGGGGGGGGCGCGGGAATGGCTACACCTTC. This encodes CASSLTGGGRGNGYTF.

This rearrangement joins TRBV6-5 to TRBJ1-1; no clear D. CDR1 MNHEY and CDR2 SVGAGI come from the germline V gene. Trimming stripped 5 bases from V and 1 base from J, with 11 bases between. The CDR3 extends over 14 amino acids. The CDR3 DNA is TGTGCCAGCAGTCATGCAAACAGGAACACTGAAGCTTTCTTT. Its protein is CASSHANRNTEAFF.

CDR3 nucleotides: TGCGCCAGCAGCCAAGATCCGGGCGGAAACTCCTACGAGCAGTACTTC. Amino acid sequence: CASSQDPGGNSYEQYF. V and J are TRBV4-3 and TRBJ2-7; D not certain. Germline values: CDR1 LGHNA, CDR2 YSLEER. Trimming removed 0 bases at V and 0 bases at J, with 12 bases between. This CDR3 spans 16 amino acids.

This clone was recorded a few times. The rearrangement joins TRBV30 to TRBJ1-3; tentative D call: TRBD1 (5 bases). CDR1 and CDR2 (germline): GTSNPN, SVGIG (reference sequence). V lost 4 bases and J 0 bases, leaving 16 bases between the germline ends. The CDR3 runs 16 residues. The CDR3 reads CAWTQMGRDSGNTIYF. The CDR3 bases are TGTGCCTGGACACAAATGGGACGGGACTCTGGAAACACCATATATTTT.

About this clone itself: This same CDR3 is encoded by further DNA sequences in the sample. This chain uses TRBV10-1 with TRBJ1-1, with 10 bases aligning to TRBD1. Looked up from germline, CDR1 is WNHNN and CDR2 is SYGVQD (reference sequence). The ends lost 6 bases at V and 4 bases at J; junction bases unmatched: 5. The CDR3 is made up of 14 amino acids. The CDR3 loop is CASSKGQGITEAFF. In DNA form, the CDR3 reads TGCGCCAGCAGCAAGGGACAGGGGATCACTGAAGCTTTCTTT.

The CDR3 region has the DNA TGTGCCAGCAGCTTAAGACTAGCGGGAGGTCACGAGACCCAGTACTTC. Amino acid sequence: CASSLRLAGGHETQYF. This rearrangement joins TRBV11-2 to TRBJ2-5, with 13 positions matching TRBD2. The CDR3 totals 16 residues. Germline lookup yields CDR1 SGHAT and CDR2 FQNNGV. V dropped 2 bases and J dropped 5; count of bases not matched to a gene: 5.

The rearrangement joins TRBV6-1 to TRBJ2-7, with D possibly being TRBD1 or TRBD2 (5 bases each). Trimming pared 2 bases from V and 3 bases from J, leaving 14 bases between. Germline lookup yields CDR1 MNHNS and CDR2 SASEGT. The CDR3 covers 15 residues. The DNA for the CDR3 is TGTGCCAGCAGTGAATGGGGACGCTCAAGCTACGAGCAGTACTTC. Its protein product is CASSEWGRSSYEQYF.

The chain uses TRBV5-1 and TRBJ2-7; 9 nucleotides align to TRBD2. Germline V gene lookup returns CDR1 SGHRS and CDR2 YFSETQ. V dropped 4 bases and J dropped 7; count of bases not matched to a gene: 12. This CDR3 spans 15 amino acids. The CDR3 DNA follows: TGCGCCAGCAGCCTAATAGCGGGAGCTTCGGGAGAGCAGTACTTC. Translation gives CASSLIAGASGEQYF.

This sequence joins TRBV6-5 and TRBJ1-1; 9 bases are shared with TRBD1. Per the germline V gene, CDR1 is MNHEY and CDR2 is SVGAGI. The CDR3 is 12 residues long. The V segment lost 5 bases and the J segment 11 bases; nucleotides outside the gene matches: 6. DNA for the CDR3: TGTGCCAGCAGTAAGGTACAGGGGGCGGCTTTCTTT. Residues: CASSKVQGAAFF.

This clone was observed once. The CDR3, as DNA: TGTGCCAGTACTAAGGGGACTAGCGGGACCCCCTACGAGCAGTACTTC. It codes for CASTKGTSGTPYEQYF. This chain links TRBV19 with TRBJ2-7, with TRBD2 matching 13 bases. Germline V gene data show CDR1 as LNHDA and CDR2 as SQIVND (reference sequence). Losses at the gene ends were 7 bases for V and 2 bases for J; bases not matched to a gene: 8. This CDR3 has 16 residues. Using reference TRBV19 and TRBJ2-7 for the parts outside the CDR3, the full variable domain is DGGITQSPKYLFRKEGQNVTLSCEQNLNHDAMYWYRQDPGQGLRLIYYSQIVNDFQKGDIAEGYSVSREKKESFPLTVTSAQKNPTAFYLCASTKGTSGTPYEQYFGPGTRLTVT.

V usage is TRBV18 and J usage is TRBJ1-6; D gene uncertain. Germline CDR1 and CDR2: KGHSH and LQKENI. The CDR3 covers 13 residues. V was clipped by 0 bases and J by 9 bases, with 6 bases between them. The DNA for the CDR3 is TGTGCCAGCTCACCACCTGGACCTTCACCCCTCCACTTT. It is translated as CASSPPGPSPLHF.

This rearrangement joins TRBV28 to TRBJ2-2; 7 bases align to TRBD1. This CDR3 comprises 15 residues. Germline V gene data show CDR1 as MDHEN and CDR2 as SYDVKM. Trimming took 5 bases from V and 6 from J; bases not matched to a gene: 9. The CDR3 nucleotides read TGTGCCAGCAGTCTCAAGACAGGGTTTGCCGGGGAGCTGTTTTTT. This codes for CASSLKTGFAGELFF.

The chain couples TRBV19 to TRBJ2-2; weak D call: TRBD1 (6 bases). CDR3 length equals 15 residues. V was clipped by 4 bases and J by 4 bases, with 13 bases between them. Germline V gene sequence: CDR1 LNHDA, CDR2 SQIVND (reference sequence). CDR3 sequence: CASSTYDRITGELFF. The DNA for the CDR3 is TGTGCCAGTAGTACATATGACAGGATCACCGGGGAGCTGTTTTTT. Based on the CDR3 plus reference TRBV19 and TRBJ2-2, the full variable domain is DGGITQSPKYLFRKEGQNVTLSCEQNLNHDAMYWYRQDPGQGLRLIYYSQIVNDFQKGDIAEGYSVSREKKESFPLTVTSAQKNPTAFYLCASSTYDRITGELFFGEGSRLTVL.

J is TRBJ1-1 and V is TRBV11-2; TRBD1 might be the D (6 bases). Looked up from germline, CDR1 is SGHAT and CDR2 is FQNNGV. The CDR3 is made up of 13 amino acids. Trimming took off 6 bases at V and 4 bases at J, with 12 bases between the two ends. Here the CDR3 reads CASRLQGATEAFF. The CDR3, as DNA: TGTGCCAGCAGATTACAGGGCGCCACTGAAGCTTTCTTT.

The sample holds a few counts of this clone. The chain combines TRBV2 with TRBJ2-7; 8 bases line up with TRBD2. The J segment lost 5 bases and the V segment lost 4 bases, leaving 4 bases of the junction unmatched. Germline CDR1 and CDR2: SNHLY and FYNNEI. The CDR3 contains 13 residues. This chain's CDR3 is CASSVGTRNEQYF. Here the CDR3 DNA reads TGTGCCAGCAGTGTCGGGACTAGAAACGAGCAGTACTTC.

This clone was recorded only once. The V call is TRBV7-2, the J call TRBJ2-2; D unclear. V lost 5 bases and J 6 bases, leaving 10 bases between the germline ends. The germline V gene encodes CDR1 SGHTA and CDR2 FQGNSA. This CDR3 is built from 13 residues. The chain's CDR3 is CASSASLAGELFF. CDR3 coding DNA: TGTGCCAGCAGCGCGAGTTTAGCCGGGGAGCTGTTTTTT.

The chain combines TRBV9 with TRBJ1-1; D remains unclear. The ends were cut back, 0 bases at V and 3 bases at J, with 12 bases in the middle. CDR3 length equals 15 residues. CDR1 and CDR2 (germline): SGDLS, YYNGEE. DNA for the CDR3: TGTGCCAGCAGCGTAGTTCAACGGCCTTACACTGAAGCTTTCTTT. This sequence encodes CASSVVQRPYTEAFF.

This sequence joins TRBV27 and TRBJ2-1, with 12 bases lining up with TRBD2. V shed 3 bases and J 5 bases; nucleotides not matched to a gene: 5. This CDR3 comprises 16 residues. Germline CDR1 is MNHEY and CDR2 is SMNVEV (reference sequence). CDR3 in DNA: TGTGCCAGCAGTTTGCTAGCGGGAGGGCTAAACAATGAGCAGTTCTTC. This gives the protein CASSLLAGGLNNEQFF.